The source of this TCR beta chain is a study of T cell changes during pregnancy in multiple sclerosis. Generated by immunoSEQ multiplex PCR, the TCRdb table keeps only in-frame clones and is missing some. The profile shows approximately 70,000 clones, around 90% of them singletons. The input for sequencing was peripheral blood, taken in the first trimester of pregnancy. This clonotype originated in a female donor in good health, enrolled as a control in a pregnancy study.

DNA of the CDR3: TGCGCCAGCAGCTCAAACCCACAGGACAACACTGAAGCTTTCTTT. This gives the protein CASSSNPQDNTEAFF. The chain links TRBV5-1 to TRBJ1-1; perhaps TRBD1 as D (5 bases). Looked up from germline, CDR1 is SGHRS and CDR2 is YFSETQ. This CDR3 spans 15 amino acids. Trimming left V 3 bases short and J 2 bases short, with 14 bases between.